One sample yielded the 12 T cell receptor beta chains listed below, sequenced in a study of cytomegalovirus exposure and HLA in healthy donors. TCRdb's table, derived via immunoSEQ multiplex PCR, lists solely in-frame clones and lacks some. This sample has 160,000 or so clones, with about nine tenths found just once. The source material was PBMCs. Receptors originate from a man between 18 and 35 years old in good health and CMV-seropositive.

CDR3 residues: CASSMGADGYTF. CDR3 nucleotides: TGTGCCAGTAGTATGGGGGCGGATGGCTACACCTTC. The rearrangement joins TRBV19 to TRBJ1-2; tentative D call: TRBD1 (6 bases). Trimming left V 3 bases short and J 6 bases short, with 8 bases between. The germline V gene encodes CDR1 LNHDA and CDR2 SQIVND (reference sequence). The CDR3 is 12 amino acids.

The rearrangement uses TRBV6-5 and TRBJ1-5; D is undetermined. The germline V gene has CDR1 MNHEY and CDR2 SVGAGI. The V and J ends lost 1 base and 2 bases respectively, with 9 bases between them. This CDR3 has 15 amino acids. CDR3 sequence: CASSYWARGNQPQHF. CDR3 bases: TGTGCCAGCAGTTACTGGGCGAGGGGCAATCAGCCCCAGCATTTT.

The rearrangement links TRBV11-2 to TRBJ1-2; 9 bases align to TRBD1. The V segment lost 8 bases and the J segment 5 bases; nucleotides outside the gene matches: 9. This CDR3 is built from 14 residues. The germline V gene encodes CDR1 SGHAT and CDR2 FQNNGV. The CDR3 here is CASGAYDRGYGYTF. The CDR3 DNA follows: TGTGCCAGCGGAGCTTATGACAGGGGGTATGGCTACACCTTC.

The V call is TRBV9, the J call TRBJ2-1, with 7 bases matching TRBD1. The V segment lost 4 bases and the J segment 5 bases; nucleotides outside the gene matches: 9. The CDR3 totals 15 residues. From germline, CDR1 is SGDLS and CDR2 YYNGEE. Here the CDR3 DNA reads TGTGCCAGCAGCCCTCCCGGGACAGCGGACAATGAGCAGTTCTTC. Its translation is CASSPPGTADNEQFF.

This chain uses TRBV7-2 with TRBJ2-3; D possibly corresponds to TRBD1 (6 bases). Germline V gives CDR1 SGHTA, CDR2 FQGNSA. V lost 2 bases, J lost 1 base, and 16 bases lay in between. CDR3 size: 17 residues. The CDR3 spells CASSLMGRGGGTDTQYF. DNA of the CDR3: TGTGCCAGCAGCTTAATGGGGAGAGGGGGAGGCACAGATACGCAGTATTTT.

The chain recombines TRBV18 with TRBJ2-3; D unresolved. From germline, CDR1 is KGHSH and CDR2 LQKENI. This CDR3 has 15 amino acids. The V end lost 0 bases, the J end lost 1 base, and 8 bases lay between the germline ends. The CDR3 loop reads CASSPPRQRTDTQYF. CDR3 nucleotides: TGTGCCAGCTCACCACCGAGGCAGCGCACAGATACGCAGTATTTT.

This clone occurred a few times. The chain is built from TRBV21-1 and TRBJ1-2; the D call TRBD1 from the table was never checked on the DNA. TRBV21-1 is a pseudogene. The CDR3 has 13 residues. CDR3 protein: CAGSGRGTGGYTF. The DNA for the CDR3 is TGTGCCGGGTCTGGCAGGGGGACGGGAGGCTACACCTTC.

The J gene is TRBJ2-7, the V gene TRBV5-6, with 8 bases that match TRBD1. CDR3 size: 16 residues. With V trimmed by 3 bases and J by 2 bases, 10 bases remained unmatched. Per the germline V gene, CDR1 is SGHDT and CDR2 is YYEEEE. The CDR3 loop is CASSSTQGAGAYEQYF. CDR3 bases: TGTGCCAGCAGCTCTACCCAGGGGGCGGGCGCCTACGAGCAGTACTTC.

In its sample, this clone was seen a few times. The CDR3 sequence is CASSAQGVNEQYF. The CDR3 DNA follows: TGTGCCAGCAGCGCCCAAGGGGTAAACGAGCAGTACTTC. The chain combines TRBV13 with TRBJ2-7, with D perhaps matching TRBD1 (5 bases). Germline V gives CDR1 PRHDT, CDR2 FYEKMQ (reference sequence). V was cut by 5 bases and J by 5 bases, with 13 bases left in between. The CDR3 contains 13 residues.

This clone has just a few counts. DNA of the CDR3: TGTGCCACCACTAGCGGAGGTTACAATGAGCAGTTCTTC. Residues: CATTSGGYNEQFF. The rearrangement joins TRBV28 to TRBJ2-1; 8 bases are shared with TRBD2. This CDR3 spans 13 amino acids. The V gene end was trimmed by 10 bases and the J gene end by 4 bases; junction bases not matched to a gene: 6. Looked up from germline, CDR1 is MDHEN and CDR2 is SYDVKM.

This clone appeared once. V gene TRBV19 combines with J gene TRBJ1-5; D may be TRBD1 (6 bases). V was clipped by 3 bases and J by 6 bases, with 12 bases between them. This CDR3 is 14 amino acids long. CDR1 and CDR2 (germline): LNHDA, SQIVND (reference sequence). CDR3 coding DNA: TGTGCCAGTAGTATCACACAGGGTCCTCAGCCCCAGCATTTT. It translates to CASSITQGPQPQHF.

The chain links TRBV9 to TRBJ2-1, with 10 bases lining up with TRBD2. Germline CDR1 reads SGDLS; CDR2 reads YYNGEE. With 0 bases clipped from V and 5 bases from J, the junction kept 2 bases outside the gene matches. This CDR3 spans 15 amino acids. CDR3 amino acids: CASSVGTSGHNEQFF. The CDR3 DNA sequence: TGTGCCAGCAGCGTAGGGACTAGCGGCCACAATGAGCAGTTCTTC.